The clone carrying this TCR beta chain was recorded many times. CDR1 SGHNT and CDR2 YENEEA come from the germline V gene. This CDR3 region has 12 residues. V was pared by 2 bases and J by 6 bases, with 5 bases between. The data derive from a study of T cells in Graves' hyperthyroidism and ophthalmopathy. For the study at large: Before any treatment, at initial diagnosis, peripheral blood was collected.

Amplification of TCR beta CDR3 regions was performed using RNA transcripts as template. TCR CDR3 underwent first-round RT-PCR with the HTBI primer set. Via MiXCR, TCRdb re-called the multiplex PCR reads, giving one row per CDR3 protein. The sample records about 500,000 distinct CDR3 sequences, over 15% being singletons. V usage is TRBV11-3 and J usage is TRBJ2-1, with D unclear. The TCR was taken from a woman aged 18-29 years with Graves' hyperthyroidism. Sequencing was done on a sample of blood. CDR3 region: CASSLSTNEQFF. CDR3 DNA: TGTGCCAGCAGCTTATCTACCAATGAGCAGTTCTTC.